This entry concerns a single T cell receptor (beta chain). Produced via immunoSEQ multiplex PCR; TCRdb's table is partial and in-frame only. The table has over 15,000 clones, 70% to 80% seen once. These data belong to a study of sequential checkpoint blockade in melanoma. Study as a whole: Patients were randomized 1:1 to nivolumab-then-ipilimumab or ipilimumab-then-nivolumab first-line. Both treatment sequences were followed by maintenance nivolumab.

Treatment here: randomized to nivolumab then ipilimumab (arm A) or the reverse (arm B). None of the patients previously received DNA-damaging chemotherapy. PBMC sorting kept live CD3+CD8+ cells without CD19 or CD56. The CDR3 is 16 amino acids. Trimming took 4 bases from V and 1 from J; bases not matched to a gene: 9. Germline lookup yields CDR1 SEHNR and CDR2 FQNEAQ (reference sequence). This chain links TRBV7-9 with TRBJ2-7; the match to TRBD2 covers 8 bases. The receptor comes from a human donor with melanoma. The sequencing used CD8+ T cells sorted from blood (inferred from file names), collected from a patient given nivolumab and ipilimumab in sequence. DNA for the CDR3: TGTGCCAGCAGCTCTCCGGAACTAGCGGTATCCTACGAGCAGTACTTC. It codes for CASSSPELAVSYEQYF.